A selection of T cell receptor beta chains follows, all from one sample in a study of shared clonotypes between healthy human individuals. This table comes from immunoSEQ multiplex PCR, and its TCRdb copy is limited to in-frame clones, with some not included. There are about 580,000 clones in the sample; 95% to 98% occur only once, and less than 0.35% lies in the top ten. Source material: naive CD8+ T cells sorted from blood. These TCRs come from a man aged 25 to 40 in good health. The CDR3 runs from the conserved cysteine through the conserved F or W. D genes are given only for firm matches. Not all rows give a size; the values are once, few, many and, for expanded clones, a class.

cdr3_aa | cdr3_nt | v_call | d_call | j_call | clone_size
CASSQDLQNYGYTF | TGCGCCAGCAGCCAAGATCTCCAGAACTATGGCTACACCTTC | TRBV4-3 | . | TRBJ1-2 | .
CASSPTGGAEGYTF | TGTGCCAGCAGCCCGACAGGGGGCGCGGAGGGCTACACCTTC | TRBV14 | TRBD1 | TRBJ1-2 | .
CASSIGLAGADLTYEQYF | TGTGCCAGTAGTATAGGGCTAGCGGGAGCCGACCTTACCTACGAGCAGTACTTC | TRBV19 | TRBD2 | TRBJ2-7 | .
CASSGQGVSYGYTF | TGTGCCAGCAGCGGACAGGGAGTTTCCTATGGCTACACCTTC | TRBV28 | TRBD1 | TRBJ1-2 | .
CASTRNAGLMTEAFF | TGTGCCAGCACACGAAACGCAGGGCTCATGACTGAAGCTTTCTTT | TRBV27 | . | TRBJ1-1 | .
CASRSTGFDGYTF | TGTGCCAGCAGGTCTACAGGGTTTGATGGCTACACCTTC | TRBV28 | . | TRBJ1-2 | .
CASRGDRGPSTEAFF | TGTGCCAGCAGGGGGGACAGGGGGCCCTCCACTGAAGCTTTCTTT | TRBV2 | TRBD1 | TRBJ1-1 | .
CASSLRETAPNEKLFF | TGTGCCAGCAGCCTTAGGGAGACAGCCCCTAATGAAAAACTGTTTTTT | TRBV4-2 | . | TRBJ1-4 | .
CASSPPAKRGTGELFF | TGTGCCAGCTCACCCCCAGCGAAAAGAGGCACCGGGGAGCTGTTTTTT | TRBV18 | . | TRBJ2-2 | .
CASSIDHGSNQPQHF | TGTGCCAGTAGTATAGACCACGGTAGCAATCAGCCCCAGCATTTT | TRBV19 | . | TRBJ1-5 | .
CASTQQGSETQYF | TGTGCCAGCACCCAACAGGGATCGGAGACCCAGTACTTC | TRBV28 | . | TRBJ2-5 | .
CASIGRNYNEQFF | TGTGCCAGCATCGGGAGAAACTACAATGAGCAGTTCTTC | TRBV7-9 | . | TRBJ2-1 | .
CATRTGNLHEQFF | TGTGCCACACGGACAGGGAATCTCCATGAGCAGTTCTTC | TRBV7-2 | TRBD1 | TRBJ2-1 | .
CATSRRGQGLPDTIYF | TGTGCCACCAGCAGACGAGGACAGGGTCTGCCGGACACCATATATTTT | TRBV15 | TRBD1 | TRBJ1-3 | .
CASSEKDGQETQYF | TGTGCCAGCAGCGAGAAGGACGGACAAGAGACCCAGTACTTC | TRBV7-2 | . | TRBJ2-5 | .
CASSSRDPLMGQPQHF | TGTGCCAGCAGTTCGAGGGACCCCCTGATGGGTCAGCCCCAGCATTTT | TRBV28 | . | TRBJ1-5 | once
CSVEGLGLWSEDEQFF | TGCAGCGTTGAAGGTCTGGGGCTATGGAGTGAGGATGAGCAGTTCTTC | TRBV29-1 | . | TRBJ2-1 | .
CASSFGAGNTIYF | TGTGCCAGCAGTTTTGGGGCCGGAAACACCATATATTTT | TRBV27 | . | TRBJ1-3 | .
CAWSPTPWDIDFSVYGYTF | TGTGCCTGGAGTCCAACCCCTTGGGACATAGACTTTTCAGTCTATGGCTACACCTTC | TRBV30 | . | TRBJ1-2 | .